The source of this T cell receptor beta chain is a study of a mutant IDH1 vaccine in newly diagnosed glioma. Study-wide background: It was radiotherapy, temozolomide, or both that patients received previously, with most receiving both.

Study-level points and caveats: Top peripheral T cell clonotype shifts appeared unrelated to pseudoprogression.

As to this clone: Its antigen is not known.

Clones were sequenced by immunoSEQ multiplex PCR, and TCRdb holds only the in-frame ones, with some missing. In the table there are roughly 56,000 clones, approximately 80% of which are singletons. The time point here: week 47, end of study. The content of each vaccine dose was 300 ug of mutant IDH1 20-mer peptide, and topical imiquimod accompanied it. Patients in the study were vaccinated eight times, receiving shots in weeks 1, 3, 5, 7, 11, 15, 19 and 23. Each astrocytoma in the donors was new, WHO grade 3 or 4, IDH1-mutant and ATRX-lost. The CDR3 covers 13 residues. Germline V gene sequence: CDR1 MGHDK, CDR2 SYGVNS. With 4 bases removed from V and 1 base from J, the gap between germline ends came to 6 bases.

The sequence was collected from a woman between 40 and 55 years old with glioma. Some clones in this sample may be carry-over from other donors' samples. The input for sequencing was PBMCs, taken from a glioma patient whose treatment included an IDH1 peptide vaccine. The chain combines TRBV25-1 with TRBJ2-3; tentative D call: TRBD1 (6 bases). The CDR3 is CASSGTGTDTQYF. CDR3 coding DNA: TGTGCCAGCAGTGGGACAGGCACAGATACGCAGTATTTT.